This passage covers 5 T cell receptor beta chains from one sample sequenced in a study of PD-L1 blockade in urothelial cancer. Repertoires were generated with immunoSEQ multiplex PCR, while TCRdb's copy carries only in-frame clones and drops some. The table includes around 62,000 clones, around nine tenths detected once. Time point meaning: peripheral blood 6 weeks after treatment start. Sample: PBMCs, taken around atezolizumab (anti-PD-L1) treatment. These TCRs come from a man in his sixties with urothelial cancer.

The V gene is TRBV11-2, the J gene TRBJ1-6; 10 positions agree with TRBD1. In germline, CDR1 is SGHAT, CDR2 FQNNGV. This CDR3 contains 17 residues. Trimming took 5 bases from V and 0 from J; bases not matched to a gene: 4. For the CDR3, the DNA is TGTGCCAGCAGCCTCCGGACAGGGGGCTCCTATAATTCACCCCTCCACTTT. It yields the protein CASSLRTGGSYNSPLHF.

In its sample, this clone was seen once. The chain is built from TRBV27 and TRBJ2-4; TRBD1 might be the D (6 bases). CDR1 and CDR2 (germline): MNHEY, SMNVEV (reference sequence). There are 13 residues in the CDR3. Trimming took off 3 bases at V and 13 bases at J, with 16 bases between the two ends. The CDR3 nucleotides read TGTGCCAGCAGTTTTTCTGTGTTGACAGGACAGTACTTC. This sequence encodes CASSFSVLTGQYF.

The rearrangement links TRBV9 to TRBJ2-1, with 8 bases aligning to TRBD1. The CDR3 totals 15 residues. After removal of 4 bases from V and 3 bases from J, the junction contained 6 bases not matched to a gene. Looked up from germline, CDR1 is SGDLS and CDR2 is YYNGEE. The CDR3 DNA reads as TGTGCCAGCAGCTCCACTGGGACAGGCTACAATGAGCAGTTCTTC. It yields the protein CASSSTGTGYNEQFF.

The chain has TRBV29-1 and TRBJ2-7, with D tentatively TRBD2 (5 bases). The germline CDR1 and CDR2 sequences are SQVTM and ANQGSEA. V lost 1 base, J lost 0 bases, and 10 bases lay in between. The CDR3 runs to 14 residues. This CDR3 reads CSVEAWTGSYEQYF. The CDR3 coding sequence is TGCAGCGTTGAAGCTTGGACTGGCTCCTACGAGCAGTACTTC.

The gene calls are TRBV9 and TRBJ2-3; TRBD1 matches 7 bases. The CDR3 consists of 14 residues. With 4 bases clipped from V and 2 bases from J, the junction kept 4 bases outside the gene matches. Per germline, CDR1 SGDLS and CDR2 YYNGEE. This CDR3 is CASSSDRATDTQYF. CDR3 in DNA: TGTGCCAGCAGCTCCGACAGGGCCACAGATACGCAGTATTTT.